The T cell receptor (beta chain) under discussion was sequenced for a study of OX40 agonist ivuxolimab in advanced cancers. Study at large: Eligibility rules accepted prior anti-PD-1, anti-PD-L1 or anti-CTLA-4 therapy, and approximately 40% had some.

Patients had blood sampled at baseline and again on cycle 4 day 1 and cycle 7 day 1. The V end lost 2 bases, the J end lost 3 bases, and 6 bases lay between the germline ends. Germline-derived CDR1 and CDR2 are SEHNR and FQNEAQ (reference sequence). The CDR3 covers 13 residues. The assay was immunoSEQ multiplex PCR, and TCRdb's table has in-frame clones only and misses some. Among 90,000 to 100,000 clones listed, roughly nine tenths were seen once. The gene calls are TRBV7-9 and TRBJ2-3, with no clear D. The sample here was CD4+ or CD8+ T cells sorted from blood, taken in a trial of the OX40 agonist ivuxolimab. The clonotype was recovered from an adult with an advanced solid tumor such as melanoma, head and neck, liver or kidney cancer. CDR3 sequence: CASSLPSTDTQYF. DNA of the CDR3: TGTGCCAGCAGCTTACCCTCAACAGATACGCAGTATTTT.